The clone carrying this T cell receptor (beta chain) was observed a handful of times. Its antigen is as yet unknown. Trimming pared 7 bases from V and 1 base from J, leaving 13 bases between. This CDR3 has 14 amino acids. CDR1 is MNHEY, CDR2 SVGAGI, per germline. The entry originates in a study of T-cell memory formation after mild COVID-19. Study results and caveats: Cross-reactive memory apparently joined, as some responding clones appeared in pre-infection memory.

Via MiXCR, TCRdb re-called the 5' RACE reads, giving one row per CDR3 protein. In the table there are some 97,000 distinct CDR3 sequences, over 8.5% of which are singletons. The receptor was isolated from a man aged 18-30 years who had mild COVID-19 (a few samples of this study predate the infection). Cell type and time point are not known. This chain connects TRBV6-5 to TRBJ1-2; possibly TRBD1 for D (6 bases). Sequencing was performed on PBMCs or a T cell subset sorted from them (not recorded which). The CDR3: CASTGGPFNYGYTF. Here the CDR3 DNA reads TGTGCCAGCACCGGGGGGCCATTTAACTATGGCTACACCTTC.